The clone carrying this T cell receptor beta chain was seen more than once but under ten times. The antigen is undetermined. Here immunoSEQ multiplex PCR was the method, and the copy in TCRdb shows in-frame clones only, minus some. The table shows roughly 95,000 clones, with about two thirds occurring only once. Germline V gene lookup returns CDR1 SNHLY and CDR2 FYNNEI. Trimming removed 2 bases from V and 2 bases from J, with 6 bases in between. There are 13 residues in the CDR3. The sample is drawn from a study of fetal regulatory T cell absence and autoimmunity. Study results and caveats: Pancreas and cord blood did not differ much in TRB family usage.

V and J are TRBV2 and TRBJ2-5; a possible D gene is TRBD2 (5 bases). This TCR was sampled from a male donor with IPEX syndrome. The specimen sequenced was pancreas tissue. The CDR3 region is CASSEPGQETQYF. As DNA, the CDR3 is TGTGCCAGCAGTGAACCGGGGCAAGAGACCCAGTACTTC. The full variable domain, with the rest looked up from reference TRBV2 and TRBJ2-5, is EPEVTQTPSHQVTQMGQEVILRCVPISNHLYFYWYRQILGQKVEFLVSFYNNEISEKSEIFDDQFSVERPDGSNFTLKIRSTKLEDSAMYFCASSEPGQETQYFGPGTRLLVL.